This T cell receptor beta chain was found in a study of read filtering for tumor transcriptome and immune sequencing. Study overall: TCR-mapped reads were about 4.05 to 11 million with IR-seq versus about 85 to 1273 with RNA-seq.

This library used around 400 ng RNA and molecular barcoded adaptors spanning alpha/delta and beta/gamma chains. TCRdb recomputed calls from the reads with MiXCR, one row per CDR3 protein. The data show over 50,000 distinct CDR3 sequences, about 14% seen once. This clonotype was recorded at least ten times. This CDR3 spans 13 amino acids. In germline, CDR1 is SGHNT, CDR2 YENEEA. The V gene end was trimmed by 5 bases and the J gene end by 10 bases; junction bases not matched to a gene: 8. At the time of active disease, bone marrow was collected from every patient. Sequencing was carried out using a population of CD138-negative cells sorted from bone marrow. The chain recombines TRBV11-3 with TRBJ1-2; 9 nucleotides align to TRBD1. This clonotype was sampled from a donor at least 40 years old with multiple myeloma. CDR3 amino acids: CASSPTTGGDYTF. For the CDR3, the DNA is TGTGCCAGCAGCCCTACTACAGGGGGCGACTACACCTTC. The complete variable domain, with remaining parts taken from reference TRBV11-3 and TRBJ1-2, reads EAGVVQSPRYKIIEKKQPVAFWCNPISGHNTLYWYLQNLGQGPELLIRYENEEAVDDSQLPKDRFSAERLKGVDSTLKIQPAELGDSAVYLCASSPTTGGDYTFGSGTRLTVV.